These T cell receptor beta chains were read from a single sample in a study of CD8 T cells in ankylosing spondylitis. MiXCR was run by TCRdb on the 5' RACE reads, yielding one entry per CDR3 protein. The data show 100,000 to 150,000 distinct CDR3 sequences, roughly 17% seen once. Sample: blood, either unsorted or a sorted T cell fraction (not recorded which). The origin of the receptors is a male donor with ankylosing spondylitis. Both conserved end residues are part of each CDR3. A D gene is named only where the DNA matches it firmly. Some rows have no size entry. The others give once, few or many, or a class for an expanded clone.

j_gene,d_gene,v_gene,abundance,CDR3nt,CDR3aa
TRBJ1-1,.,TRBV25-1,.,TGTGCCAGCAGTGCAGGGGAAGCTTTCTTT,CASSAGEAFF
TRBJ2-7,TRBD1,TRBV24-1,few,TGTGCCACCAGCGCGGGACAGGGGGCGTCCTCCGAGCAGTACTTC,CATSAGQGASSEQYF
TRBJ1-2,TRBD1,TRBV4-3,few,TGCGCCAGCAGCCAAGCGGGGACAGGGCTTAAGGGCTACACCTTC,CASSQAGTGLKGYTF
TRBJ2-7,.,TRBV14,.,TGTGCCAGCAGCCAAGACTATTACGAGCAGTACTTC,CASSQDYYEQYF
TRBJ2-4,.,TRBV12-3/TRBV12-4,many,TGTGCCAGCAGTTTCGGGATAGCCAAAAACATTCAGTACTTC,CASSFGIAKNIQYF
TRBJ2-7,.,TRBV28,many,TGTGCCAGCAGTTTATCTCCTAGCGAGCAGTACTTC,CASSLSPSEQYF
TRBJ2-2,.,TRBV7-9,few,TGTGCCAGCAGCGAAAAGGGGTTCGGGGAGCTGTTTTTT,CASSEKGFGELFF
TRBJ1-1,.,TRBV27,.,TGTGCCAGCAGTTATTCCGGATTCAACACTGAAGCTTTCTTT,CASSYSGFNTEAFF
TRBJ2-4,.,TRBV5-5,few,TGTGCCAGCAGCTCTAGGGGGGGAGGGTACAACATTCAGTACTTC,CASSSRGGGYNIQYF
TRBJ1-3,.,TRBV5-6,few,TGTGCCAGCAGCTTTGGGGCGGAACTCGGAAACACCATATATTTT,CASSFGAELGNTIYF
TRBJ2-7,.,TRBV7-9,.,TGTGCCAGCAGATCGGGCCAGACCTACGAGCAGTACTTC,CASRSGQTYEQYF
TRBJ1-1,TRBD1,TRBV7-2,few,TGTGCCAGCAGCCTCCAGGGGGTGAACACTGAAGCTTTCTTT,CASSLQGVNTEAFF
TRBJ1-2,.,TRBV6-5,.,TGTGCCAGCAGTTATGGTCACGGCACCAATGGCTACACCTTC,CASSYGHGTNGYTF
TRBJ1-5,TRBD1,TRBV4-1,many,TGCGCCAGCAGCCTAATGGACAGGGGAAATCAGCCCCAGCATTTT,CASSLMDRGNQPQHF
TRBJ2-7,TRBD2,TRBV28,.,TGTGCCAGCAGTTTAAACAACCCGGCGCGGGGGGTACTCTACGAGCAGTACTTC,CASSLNNPARGVLYEQYF
TRBJ2-7,.,TRBV10-3,.,TGTGCCATTGAGGGCCCTGAAGAGCAGTACTTC,CAIEGPEEQYF
TRBJ2-3,.,TRBV28,.,TGTGCCAGCAGTTTAGCGAATACGCAGTATTTT,CASSLANTQYF
TRBJ1-5,.,TRBV6-1,few,TGTGCCAGCAGTGATCCCCTTGGGGGCAATCAGCCCCAGCATTTT,CASSDPLGGNQPQHF
TRBJ2-1,TRBD2,TRBV12-3/TRBV12-4,many,TGTGCCAGCAGTAGCGGGAGTGGGTACAATGAGCAGTTCTTC,CASSSGSGYNEQFF
TRBJ1-1,.,TRBV28,.,TGTGCCAGCAGTTTCGGGACAACGGGCCCGGAGGCTTTCTTT,CASSFGTTGPEAFF
TRBJ2-3,TRBD2,TRBV28,.,TGTGCCAGCAGTTTTTTGGTAGCGGGATTTTTAGATACGCAGTATTTT,CASSFLVAGFLDTQYF
TRBJ1-1,TRBD1,TRBV7-9,.,TGTGCCAGCAGCTTGTACAGGGGGGGGCGAGACGCTTTCTTT,CASSLYRGGRDAFF
TRBJ2-3,TRBD1,TRBV7-6,few,TGTGCCAGCAGCTTAGGTTCGCAGGGGGAAAGAAAAGATACGCAGTATTTT,CASSLGSQGERKDTQYF
TRBJ1-4,.,TRBV15,few,TGTGCCACCAGCGGAGGGCGGACGGATGAAAAACTGTTTTTT,CATSGGRTDEKLFF
TRBJ1-1,.,TRBV4-1,few,TGCGCCAGCAGCCAAGAAGGGGCCGGCAAAGCTTTCTTT,CASSQEGAGKAFF
TRBJ1-3,.,TRBV6-5,few,TGTGCCAGCAGTTCCCTTTTCGGGGGGAAGGTTGGAAACACCATATATTTT,CASSSLFGGKVGNTIYF
TRBJ2-7,TRBD2,TRBV25-1,few,TGTGCCAGCACCTCCCCACTAGCGGGAGTTTCATACGAGCAGTACTTC,CASTSPLAGVSYEQYF
TRBJ2-1,.,TRBV11-2,.,TGTGCCAGCAGCCCTAGCCGGGAGAAGGGTTACAATGAGCAGTTCTTC,CASSPSREKGYNEQFF
TRBJ2-2,.,TRBV27,few,TGTGCCAGCAGTTCGTACCGGGAGCTGTTTTTT,CASSSYRELFF
TRBJ2-1,.,TRBV29-1,.,TGCAGCGTTGAAGAGGCGAACTATGCCCAGTTCTTC,CSVEEANYAQFF
TRBJ2-7,TRBD2,TRBV28,few,TGTGCCAGCAGCATTAGCGGGATTACCTACGAGCAGTACTTC,CASSISGITYEQYF
TRBJ1-4,TRBD1,TRBV29-1,few,TGCAGCGTTGAAGGTCGACAGGGGGCGGGGAAACTGTTTTTT,CSVEGRQGAGKLFF
TRBJ2-1,TRBD2,TRBV28,.,TGTGCCACTCACTCCGGGGGGAGCTCCTACAATGAGCAGTTCTTC,CATHSGGSSYNEQFF
TRBJ2-1,TRBD1,TRBV27,.,TGTGCCAGCAGTCCCCCGGGACAGGGTTACAATGAGCAGTTCTTC,CASSPPGQGYNEQFF
TRBJ2-3,.,TRBV2,few,TGTGCCAGCAGTGGCTCCAGGGATACGCAGTATTTT,CASSGSRDTQYF
TRBJ2-2,TRBD1,TRBV5-6,few,TGTGCCAGCAGCAATGACAGGGGGAACACCGGGGAGCTGTTTTTT,CASSNDRGNTGELFF
TRBJ2-7,TRBD2,TRBV10-3,.,TGTGCCATCGGGACTAGCAAAGACGAGCAGTACTTC,CAIGTSKDEQYF
TRBJ1-2,TRBD1,TRBV2,few,TGTGCCAGCGGACAGGTGCATGGCTACACCTTC,CASGQVHGYTF
TRBJ2-3,.,TRBV5-6,.,TGTGCCAGCAGCTTTTGGGGGTCCCTCGATACGCAGTATTTT,CASSFWGSLDTQYF
TRBJ2-7,TRBD2,TRBV20-1,few,TGCAGTATGACTAGCGGAACCCACTACGAGCAGTACTTC,CSMTSGTHYEQYF
TRBJ2-7,.,TRBV28,few,TGTGCCAGCAGTTTATTGCGGACGGCACCCTACGAGCAGTACTTC,CASSLLRTAPYEQYF
TRBJ2-5,.,TRBV27,.,TGTGCCAGCAGTTTGAACAAAGTGGAGACCCAGTACTTC,CASSLNKVETQYF
TRBJ2-2,TRBD1,TRBV15,.,TGTGCCACCAGCACAGGGGAACAGGGGCCAACCGGGGAGCTGTTTTTT,CATSTGEQGPTGELFF
TRBJ2-7,.,TRBV29-1,many,TGCAGCGTCGCCGACAGCTACGAGCAGTACTTC,CSVADSYEQYF
TRBJ2-7,TRBD1,TRBV10-3,few,TGTGCCATCAGTGAGTCGATGACAGGGTTCTACGAGCAGTACTTC,CAISESMTGFYEQYF
TRBJ2-7,.,TRBV7-8,.,TGTGCCAGCAGCGTAAACCCGGAGGGGGCGGACTACGAGCAGTACTTC,CASSVNPEGADYEQYF
TRBJ2-7,TRBD2,TRBV28,many,TGTGCCAGCAGTTTAACGGCTAGCGGGAGTTACGAGCAGTACTTC,CASSLTASGSYEQYF
TRBJ2-7,TRBD2,TRBV12-3/TRBV12-4,.,TGTGCCAGCAGTTTTCGTCTAGCGGGTGGAAGGCAGTACTTC,CASSFRLAGGRQYF
TRBJ2-7,TRBD2,TRBV29-1,many,TGCAGCGTTGCGGGGACTAGCGCATCCTACGAGCAGTACTTC,CSVAGTSASYEQYF
TRBJ1-5,.,TRBV2,few,TGTGCCAGCACAACATGGGGTAGCAATCAGCCCCAGCATTTT,CASTTWGSNQPQHF
TRBJ2-7,.,TRBV29-1,many,TGCAGCGTTGAATCTCCGGGACAAACCTTTCGGGACGAGCAGTACTTC,CSVESPGQTFRDEQYF
TRBJ2-1,.,TRBV30,once,TGTGCCTGGAGTGGGCACACAACGAACCACTACCACCTCATTTGGTTCTTC,CAWSGHTTNHYHLIWFF
TRBJ2-4,.,TRBV15,many,TGTGCCACCAGCAGAGAACGAAGGGGTTACATTCAGTACTTC,CATSRERRGYIQYF
TRBJ2-5,TRBD2,TRBV27,few,TGTGCCAGCAGTAGAGGGACTAGCGGGAGAGAGACCCAGTACTTC,CASSRGTSGRETQYF
TRBJ2-1,.,TRBV4-3,many,TGCGCCAGCAGCCAAGATGGGACCCCTCGCGATGAGCAGTTCTTC,CASSQDGTPRDEQFF